This T cell receptor beta chain was obtained from a study of early T cells in non-severe SARS-CoV-2 infection. About the study: Unpaired chains resulted from sequencing bulk RNA of unsorted whole blood.

Study-wide findings and caveats: A preference for anti-spike CD8 responses marked VDJdb matching, which missed private and CD4 specificities.

Separate cDNA molecules each had unique molecular identifiers attached to them. MiXCR was run by TCRdb on the 5' RACE reads, yielding one entry per CDR3 protein. The sample yields fewer than 25,000 distinct CDR3 sequences, about 4.2% seen once. With regard to this clonotype: Its matching antigen is unknown.

Germline values: CDR1 GTSNPN, CDR2 SVGIG (reference sequence). Between the trimmed V and J ends, which lost 3 bases and 5 bases, there was a span of 14 bases. This CDR3 has 13 amino acids. The specimen sequenced was whole blood. This receptor was identified in an adult who was a healthcare worker with PCR-confirmed SARS-CoV-2 infection or an uninfected control (not recorded which). The J gene is TRBJ2-7, the V gene TRBV30; tentatively, D is TRBD1 (6 bases). CDR3 loop: CAWRPTGPNEQYF. The CDR3 nucleotides read TGTGCCTGGAGGCCGACAGGTCCGAACGAGCAGTACTTC.